Below, 8 T cell receptor beta chains from the same sample are listed, as sequenced in a study of tumor and adjacent non-tumor tissue in lung cancer. TCRbeta libraries were built with three rounds of nested PCR, modified from ARM-PCR. MiXCR, applied by TCRdb to the multiplex PCR reads, yields one record per CDR3 protein. Here the sample spans more than 55,000 distinct CDR3 sequences, around three quarters being singletons. RNA was extracted from bulk tissue without any cell sorting. More than 3 cm separated this lung sample from the edge of the tumor. Material for sequencing was distant non-tumor lung tissue. The origin of the receptors is a man between 60 and 75 years old with non-small cell lung cancer.

In this sample, this clonotype turned up once. A junction end diverges from the germline sequence, so it may reflect a read error. The gene calls are TRBV6-2 or TRBV6-3 and TRBJ1-1; D uncertain. The CDR3 is 13 amino acids. The germline gives CDR1 MNHEY, CDR2 SVGEGT. The CDR3 coding sequence is TGTGCCAGCAGTTATTCGGAGAACACTGAAGTTTTCTTT. It is translated as CASSYSENTEVFF.

The rearrangement uses TRBV5-1 and TRBJ2-7; D is perhaps TRBD1 or TRBD2 (7 bases each). The V gene's germline CDR1 is SGHRS and CDR2 YFSETQ. V was trimmed by 0 bases and J by 7 bases, leaving 11 bases between them. This CDR3 region has 13 residues. CDR3 protein: CASSLGQGGEQYF. In DNA, the CDR3 is TGCGCCAGCAGCTTGGGACAGGGAGGGGAGCAGTACTTC. Together with reference TRBV5-1 and TRBJ2-7, the CDR3 gives the full variable domain: KAGVTQTPRYLIKTRGQQVTLSCSPISGHRSVSWYQQTPGQGLQFLFEYFSETQRNKGNFPGRFSGRQFSNSRSEMNVSTLELGDSALYLCASSLGQGGEQYFGPGTRLTVT.

This clonotype was picked up one time. The DNA is left out, because the CDR3 cannot be placed on it with certainty; the CDR3 is given as TCRdb lists it. This chain joins TRBV6-1 and TRBJ2-6; TRBD1 is taken as the D call from the table, unchecked against the DNA. In germline, CDR1 is MNHNS, CDR2 SASEGT. The CDR3 is made up of 15 amino acids, end residues included. The CDR3 reads CANLRFGAGANVMTF.

For this clonotype: At one end, the junction sequence differs from germline, possibly due to a read error. The rearrangement uses TRBV6-5 and TRBJ1-1; D is uncertain. Germline V lookup: CDR1 MNHEY, CDR2 SVGAGI. This CDR3 is 11 amino acids long. Written as DNA, the CDR3 is TGTGCCAGCAGAATGAACATTGAAGCTTTCTTT. It encodes CASRMNIEAFF.

This clonotype came up a few times. Germline is not matched at one junction end, which may reflect a read error. The chain is built from TRBV20-1 and TRBJ2-5, with 13 bases lining up with TRBD2. This CDR3 contains 15 residues. The germline V gene has CDR1 DFQATT and CDR2 SNEGSKA (reference sequence). DNA of the CDR3: TGCAGTGCCACCACTAGCGGGAGGGCCTTCGGGACCCAGTGCTTC. Translation: CSATTSGRAFGTQCF.

About this clonotype itself: A much larger clone differs by one base, so this may be a read error. The chain employs TRBV13 and TRBJ2-7; the match to TRBD1 covers 8 bases. With 4 bases clipped from V and 4 bases from J, the junction kept 12 bases outside the gene matches. This CDR3 is 16 amino acids long. The germline CDR1 and CDR2 sequences are PRHDT and FYEKMQ (reference sequence). Here the CDR3 reads CASSSRSGQEAYEQYF. CDR3 nucleotide sequence: TGTGCCAGCAGCTCCCGCTCGGGACAGGAGGCTTACGAGCAGTACTTC.

A note on this clonotype: Because the CDR3 is missing its conserved closing phenylalanine or tryptophan, this is likely a read error. The rearrangement joins TRBV13 to TRBJ2-3; D gene ambiguous. There are 15 residues in the CDR3. From germline, CDR1 is PRHDT and CDR2 FYEKMQ (reference sequence). The CDR3 DNA reads as TGTGCCAGCAGCTTAGCGAGACGGAACACAGATAGGCAGTATGTT. Its translation: CASSLARRNTDRQYV.

This chain connects TRBV11-1 to TRBJ2-1; no reliable D call. V dropped 8 bases and J dropped 5 bases, with 19 bases sitting between them. Germline V lookup: CDR1 SGHAT, CDR2 FQDESV (reference sequence). The CDR3 runs 15 residues. The CDR3 DNA sequence: TGTGCCAGCGGCCTCTCAAGGGTGTTGGACAATGAGCAGTTCTTC. Residues: CASGLSRVLDNEQFF.